The present TCR beta chain was sequenced within a study of identical twins. This CDR3 has 15 residues. Germline CDR1 SQVTM, CDR2 ANQGSEA. V was cut by 0 bases and J by 6 bases, with 14 bases left in between. Study-wide results and limits: Invariant T cells like MAIT and iNKT could partly confound the zero-insertion analyses.

Comment on this clonotype: Its target is not known. A clone one base away is much larger, so this may be a read error.

TCRdb re-analysed the 5' RACE reads in MiXCR, keeping a single row per CDR3 protein. The sample gives about 150,000 distinct CDR3 sequences, around 3.4% of which show up once; around 8% is in the top ten. Sequencing was carried out using memory T cells sorted from blood. This chain connects TRBV29-1 to TRBJ2-2, with D perhaps TRBD1 (7 bases). This receptor was taken from a young man in good health. CDR3 sequence reads: CSVEDGGGWAGELFF. CDR3 DNA sequence: TGCAGCGTTGAAGATGGAGGGGGCTGGGCCGGGGAGCTGTTTTTT.